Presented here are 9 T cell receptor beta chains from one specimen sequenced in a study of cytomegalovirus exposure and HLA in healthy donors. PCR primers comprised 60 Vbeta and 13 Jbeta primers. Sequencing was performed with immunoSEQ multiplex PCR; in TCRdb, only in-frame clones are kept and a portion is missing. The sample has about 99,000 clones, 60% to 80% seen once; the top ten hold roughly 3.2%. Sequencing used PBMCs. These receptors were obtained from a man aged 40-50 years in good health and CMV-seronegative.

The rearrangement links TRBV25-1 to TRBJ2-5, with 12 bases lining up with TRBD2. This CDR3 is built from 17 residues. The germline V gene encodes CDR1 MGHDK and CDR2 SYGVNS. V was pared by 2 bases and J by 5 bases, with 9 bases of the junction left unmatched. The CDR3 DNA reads TGTGCCAGCAGTGAAGATACTAGCGGGAGGAGTATGGAGACCCAGTACTTC. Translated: CASSEDTSGRSMETQYF.

CDR3 sequence: CASSFRDSRTGELFF. DNA of the CDR3: TGTGCCAGCAGCTTCAGGGACTCCCGCACCGGGGAGCTGTTTTTT. V usage is TRBV5-4 and J usage is TRBJ2-2; a possible D gene is TRBD2 (6 bases). Trimming removed 2 bases at V and 4 bases at J, with 12 bases between. Germline CDR1 reads SGHNT; CDR2 reads YYREEE (reference sequence). The CDR3 is 15 amino acids.

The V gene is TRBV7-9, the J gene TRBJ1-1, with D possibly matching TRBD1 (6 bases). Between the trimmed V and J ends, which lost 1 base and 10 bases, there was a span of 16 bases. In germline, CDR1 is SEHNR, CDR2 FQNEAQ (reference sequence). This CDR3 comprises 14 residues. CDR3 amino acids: CASSLGTNRVPAFF. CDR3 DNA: TGTGCCAGCAGCTTAGGTACTAACAGGGTCCCAGCTTTCTTT.

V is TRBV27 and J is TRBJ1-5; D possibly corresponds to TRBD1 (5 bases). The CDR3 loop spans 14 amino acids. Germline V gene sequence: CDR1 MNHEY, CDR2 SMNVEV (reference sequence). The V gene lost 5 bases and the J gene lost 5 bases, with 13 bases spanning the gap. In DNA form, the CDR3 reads TGTGCCAGCAGTCGACAGTTAACTGATCAGCCCCAGCATTTT. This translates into CASSRQLTDQPQHF.

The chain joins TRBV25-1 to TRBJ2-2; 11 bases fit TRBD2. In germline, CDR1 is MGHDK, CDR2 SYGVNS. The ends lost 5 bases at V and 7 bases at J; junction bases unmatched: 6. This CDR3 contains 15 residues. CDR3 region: CASSPTSGAYGELFF. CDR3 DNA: TGTGCCAGCAGTCCGACTAGCGGGGCGTACGGGGAGCTGTTTTTT. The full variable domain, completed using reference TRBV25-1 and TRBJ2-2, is EADIYQTPRYLVIGTGKKITLECSQTMGHDKMYWYQQDPGMELHLIHYSYGVNSTEKGDLSSESTVSRIRTEHFPLTLESARPSHTSQYLCASSPTSGAYGELFFGEGSRLTVL.

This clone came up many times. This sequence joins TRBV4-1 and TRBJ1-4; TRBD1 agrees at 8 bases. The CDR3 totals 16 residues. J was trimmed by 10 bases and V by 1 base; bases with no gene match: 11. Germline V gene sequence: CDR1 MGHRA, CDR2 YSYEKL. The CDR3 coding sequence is TGCGCCAGCAGCCAAGTGACAGGGGCCCTGGGGGGAAAACTGTTTTTT. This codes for CASSQVTGALGGKLFF.

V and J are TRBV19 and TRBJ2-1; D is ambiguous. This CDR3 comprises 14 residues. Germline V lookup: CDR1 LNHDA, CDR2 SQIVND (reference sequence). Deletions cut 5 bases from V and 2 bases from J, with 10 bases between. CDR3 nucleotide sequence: TGTGCCAGTAGTCCCAGCGAACCCTACAATGAGCAGTTCTTC. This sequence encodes CASSPSEPYNEQFF.

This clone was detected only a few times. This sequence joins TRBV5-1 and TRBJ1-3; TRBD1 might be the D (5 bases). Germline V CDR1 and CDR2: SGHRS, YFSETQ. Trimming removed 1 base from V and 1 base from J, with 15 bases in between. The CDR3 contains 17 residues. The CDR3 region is CASSLLGGPSSGNTIYF. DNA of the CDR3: TGCGCCAGCAGCTTGTTGGGGGGTCCTTCTTCTGGAAACACCATATATTTT.

The CDR3 sequence: CASSIDRGLWTEAFF. The CDR3 DNA is TGCGCCAGCAGTATCGACAGGGGGCTCTGGACTGAAGCTTTCTTT. V usage is TRBV4-1 and J usage is TRBJ1-1; 10 bases map to TRBD1. This CDR3 is 15 amino acids long. J gave up 5 bases and V 6 bases, and 9 bases lay outside the gene matches. Germline V gene lookup returns CDR1 MGHRA and CDR2 YSYEKL.